A selection of T cell receptor beta chains follows, all from one sample in a study of shared T cell receptors in the human thymus. TCRdb's copy holds only in-frame clones and misses some; the assay was immunoSEQ multiplex PCR. This sample has approximately 580,000 clones, with around 78% found just once. In addition, the sample was reused for a study of human thymus T cells.

Sequencing input: thymocytes. The receptors here all came from a boy younger than two with a congenital heart defect. Both conserved end residues are part of each CDR3. D genes are given only for firm matches. Some rows mark clone size as missing; the rest say once, few, many or name a class of expanded clone.

clone size: NA
J gene: TRBJ2-1
V gene: TRBV6-4
CDR3 length: 15
D gene: TRBD2
CDR3 DNA: TGTGCCAGCAGTGACTCGCCTAGCGGCTACAATGAGCAGTTCTTC
CDR3 protein: CASSDSPSGYNEQFF

clone size: once
J gene: TRBJ2-7
V gene: TRBV30
CDR3 length: 14
D gene: TRBD2
CDR3 DNA: TGTGCCTGGAGGGAGACCGGGACTAGCGGGATTCAGTACTTC
CDR3 protein: CAWRETGTSGIQYF

clone size: NA
J gene: TRBJ2-7
V gene: TRBV15
CDR3 length: 15
D gene: TRBD2
CDR3 DNA: TGTGCCACCAGCAGAGAGGACGGGAGGGGCGACGAGCAGTACTTC
CDR3 protein: CATSREDGRGDEQYF

clone size: NA
J gene: TRBJ2-1
V gene: TRBV28
CDR3 length: 19
D gene: TRBD2
CDR3 DNA: TGTGCCAGCAGTAACCTCCCCTGGAAGCGGGAGATGCTCCACAATGAGCAGTTCTTC
CDR3 protein: CASSNLPWKREMLHNEQFF

clone size: NA
J gene: TRBJ1-2
V gene: TRBV5-1
CDR3 length: 15
D gene: TRBD1
CDR3 DNA: TGCGCCAGCAGCTTGAGACAGGGTGGGGACTATGGCTACACCTTC
CDR3 protein: CASSLRQGGDYGYTF

clone size: NA
J gene: TRBJ1-1
V gene: TRBV7-9
CDR3 length: 14
D gene: NA
CDR3 DNA: TGTGCCAGCAGCTTGGCCAGGATGAACACTGAAGCTTTCTTT
CDR3 protein: CASSLARMNTEAFF

clone size: NA
J gene: TRBJ1-2
V gene: TRBV5-1
CDR3 length: 15
D gene: NA
CDR3 DNA: TGCGCCAGCAGCCCAACAGGGCCGTCTAACTATGGCTACACCTTC
CDR3 protein: CASSPTGPSNYGYTF

clone size: NA
J gene: TRBJ2-3
V gene: TRBV6-5
CDR3 length: 16
D gene: NA
CDR3 DNA: TGTGCCAGCAGTTACTCGGGACAAACACCCACAGATACGCAGTATTTT
CDR3 protein: CASSYSGQTPTDTQYF

clone size: NA
J gene: TRBJ1-3
V gene: TRBV5-1
CDR3 length: 17
D gene: TRBD1
CDR3 DNA: TGCGCCAGCAGCAAGCGGGACAGGGGATTGTCTGGAAACACCATATATTTT
CDR3 protein: CASSKRDRGLSGNTIYF

clone size: few
J gene: TRBJ1-3
V gene: TRBV11-3
CDR3 length: 15
D gene: TRBD1
CDR3 DNA: TGTGCCAGCACCCCCGGACAGGGCTCTGGAAACACCATATATTTT
CDR3 protein: CASTPGQGSGNTIYF

clone size: NA
J gene: TRBJ1-1
V gene: TRBV5-1
CDR3 length: 16
D gene: NA
CDR3 DNA: TGCGCCAGCAGCCAAGTGGGTGGGACACTAAACACTGAAGCTTTCTTT
CDR3 protein: CASSQVGGTLNTEAFF

clone size: few
J gene: TRBJ2-1
V gene: TRBV15
CDR3 length: 16
D gene: NA
CDR3 DNA: TGTGCCACCAGCAGAGATCTGCCAGGGGTGAGGAATGAGCAGTTCTTC
CDR3 protein: CATSRDLPGVRNEQFF

clone size: NA
J gene: TRBJ2-7
V gene: TRBV28
CDR3 length: 16
D gene: NA
CDR3 DNA: TGTGCCAGCTTCCCTCCGACCGCAGGCCTATCCTACGAGCAGTACTTC
CDR3 protein: CASFPPTAGLSYEQYF

clone size: NA
J gene: TRBJ2-5
V gene: TRBV19
CDR3 length: 17
D gene: TRBD2
CDR3 DNA: TGTGCCAGTAGTATAGGGTGGGGAGCGGGAGGGCTGGAGACCCAGTACTTC
CDR3 protein: CASSIGWGAGGLETQYF

clone size: NA
J gene: TRBJ2-3
V gene: TRBV12-5
CDR3 length: 14
D gene: NA
CDR3 DNA: TGTGCTAGTGGTCCCAAGGAGGAGGGAGATACGCAGTATTTT
CDR3 protein: CASGPKEEGDTQYF

clone size: NA
J gene: TRBJ1-2
V gene: TRBV19
CDR3 length: 13
D gene: NA
CDR3 DNA: TGTGCCAGTAGTGAGGGATCCGACTATGGCTACACCTTC
CDR3 protein: CASSEGSDYGYTF

clone size: NA
J gene: TRBJ2-1
V gene: TRBV4-3
CDR3 length: 18
D gene: TRBD2
CDR3 DNA: TGCGCCAGCAGCCAAGATCGGAAGCGGGAGGGCCAATACAATGAGCAGTTCTTC
CDR3 protein: CASSQDRKREGQYNEQFF

clone size: once
J gene: TRBJ2-7
V gene: TRBV28
CDR3 length: 14
D gene: NA
CDR3 DNA: TGTGCCAGCAGTTTCCGCCGGGGGTCCTACGAGCAGTACTTC
CDR3 protein: CASSFRRGSYEQYF

clone size: once
J gene: TRBJ2-7
V gene: TRBV11-2
CDR3 length: 16
D gene: TRBD1
CDR3 DNA: TGTGCCAGCAGCATGGGACAGGGGGGATTTGTCTACGAGCAGTACTTC
CDR3 protein: CASSMGQGGFVYEQYF

clone size: few
J gene: TRBJ2-2
V gene: TRBV6-1
CDR3 length: 12
D gene: NA
CDR3 DNA: TGTGCCAGCCCAGGGAACACCGGGGAGCTGTTTTTT
CDR3 protein: CASPGNTGELFF

clone size: NA
J gene: TRBJ2-5
V gene: TRBV6-1
CDR3 length: 13
D gene: NA
CDR3 DNA: TGTGCCAGCGAAGCCGGGGGAGGAGAGACCCAGTACTTC
CDR3 protein: CASEAGGGETQYF

clone size: few
J gene: TRBJ1-5
V gene: TRBV18
CDR3 length: 16
D gene: NA
CDR3 DNA: TGTGCCAGCTCACCATACGGGCAGGGGCTAGGGCAGCCCCAGCATTTT
CDR3 protein: CASSPYGQGLGQPQHF

clone size: once
J gene: TRBJ2-7
V gene: TRBV27
CDR3 length: 17
D gene: NA
CDR3 DNA: TGTGCCAGCAGTTTAAGTTTGGGGAGCGGCCCCTCCGGCGAGCAGTACTTC
CDR3 protein: CASSLSLGSGPSGEQYF

clone size: NA
J gene: TRBJ1-1
V gene: TRBV30
CDR3 length: 15
D gene: TRBD1
CDR3 DNA: TGTGCCTGGAGGGAGACAGGGGCGGTAAACACTGAAGCTTTCTTT
CDR3 protein: CAWRETGAVNTEAFF

clone size: NA
J gene: TRBJ1-4
V gene: TRBV28
CDR3 length: 18
D gene: TRBD1
CDR3 DNA: TGTGCCAGCAGCCGAACCCGGGACAGGGGGCGTGTAAGCGAAAAACTGTTTTTT
CDR3 protein: CASSRTRDRGRVSEKLFF

clone size: once
J gene: TRBJ2-1
V gene: TRBV29-1
CDR3 length: 13
D gene: NA
CDR3 DNA: TGCAGCCTCCTAGCGAGGTTAGACAATGAGCAGTTCTTC
CDR3 protein: CSLLARLDNEQFF

clone size: NA
J gene: TRBJ2-1
V gene: TRBV4-3
CDR3 length: 16
D gene: TRBD1
CDR3 DNA: TGCGCCAGCAGCCAAGTAAGGCAGGGGGTCAACAATGAGCAGTTCTTC
CDR3 protein: CASSQVRQGVNNEQFF

clone size: NA
J gene: TRBJ2-3
V gene: TRBV12-5
CDR3 length: 15
D gene: NA
CDR3 DNA: TGTGCTAGTGTTAAACCCGACTATGGGACAGATACGCAGTATTTT
CDR3 protein: CASVKPDYGTDTQYF

clone size: NA
J gene: TRBJ2-7
V gene: TRBV27
CDR3 length: 16
D gene: NA
CDR3 DNA: TGTGCCAGCAGTTTATCAGTGGGGCTGGACTCCTACGAGCAGTACTTC
CDR3 protein: CASSLSVGLDSYEQYF

clone size: NA
J gene: TRBJ2-3
V gene: TRBV5-8
CDR3 length: 17
D gene: TRBD1
CDR3 DNA: TGTGCCAGCAGCCCCGTGAAGAGGGGGCCCCACACAGATACGCAGTATTTT
CDR3 protein: CASSPVKRGPHTDTQYF

clone size: NA
J gene: TRBJ2-2
V gene: TRBV27
CDR3 length: 18
D gene: TRBD2
CDR3 DNA: TGTGCCAGCAGTTTAGGGACTAGCGGGAGCGGTGGCACCGGGGAGCTGTTTTTT
CDR3 protein: CASSLGTSGSGGTGELFF

clone size: once
J gene: TRBJ1-4
V gene: TRBV25-1
CDR3 length: 12
D gene: NA
CDR3 DNA: TGTGCCAGCAGTCAGGGGATTGAAAAACTGTTTTTT
CDR3 protein: CASSQGIEKLFF

clone size: NA
J gene: TRBJ2-2
V gene: TRBV6-5
CDR3 length: 13
D gene: TRBD1
CDR3 DNA: TGTGCCAGCAGTGACAGGGAGAACGGGGAGCTGTTTTTT
CDR3 protein: CASSDRENGELFF

clone size: few
J gene: TRBJ2-3
V gene: TRBV5-6
CDR3 length: 17
D gene: TRBD2
CDR3 DNA: TGTGCCAGCAGCTTCCCGCTAGCGGGAGGTCCCACAGATACGCAGTATTTT
CDR3 protein: CASSFPLAGGPTDTQYF

clone size: once
J gene: TRBJ2-7
V gene: TRBV6-5
CDR3 length: 14
D gene: TRBD1
CDR3 DNA: TGTGCCAGCAGTCCGGACAGGGCTTGCGACGAGCAGTACTTC
CDR3 protein: CASSPDRACDEQYF

clone size: NA
J gene: TRBJ2-5
V gene: TRBV5-1
CDR3 length: 15
D gene: NA
CDR3 DNA: TGCGCCAGCAGCTTGTACCGGGACTTCAAAGAGACCCAGTACTTC
CDR3 protein: CASSLYRDFKETQYF

clone size: NA
J gene: TRBJ2-5
V gene: TRBV4-2
CDR3 length: 12
D gene: NA
CDR3 DNA: TGTGCCAGCAGCCAAGATGGGCAGACCCAGTACTTC
CDR3 protein: CASSQDGQTQYF

clone size: NA
J gene: TRBJ1-3
V gene: TRBV10-2
CDR3 length: 15
D gene: TRBD1
CDR3 DNA: TGCGCCAGCAGGAAGACAGGGCCCTCTGGAAACACCATATATTTT
CDR3 protein: CASRKTGPSGNTIYF

clone size: NA
J gene: TRBJ1-2
V gene: TRBV30
CDR3 length: 14
D gene: TRBD1
CDR3 DNA: TGTGCCTGGATCCATCCGGGACAGGGGGGTGGCTACACCTTC
CDR3 protein: CAWIHPGQGGGYTF

clone size: NA
J gene: TRBJ2-7
V gene: TRBV4-1
CDR3 length: 14
D gene: NA
CDR3 DNA: TGCGCCAGCAGCCAAGTGTACAGGGTAGGCGAGCAGTACTTC
CDR3 protein: CASSQVYRVGEQYF

clone size: NA
J gene: TRBJ2-5
V gene: TRBV4-3
CDR3 length: 16
D gene: TRBD2
CDR3 DNA: TGCGCCAGCAGCCAGTGGACTAGCGGGAGGGGAGAGACCCAGTACTTC
CDR3 protein: CASSQWTSGRGETQYF

clone size: NA
J gene: TRBJ2-7
V gene: TRBV2
CDR3 length: 14
D gene: TRBD1
CDR3 DNA: TGTGCCAGCAGTAGGGACAGGGTCGGCTACGAGCAGTACTTC
CDR3 protein: CASSRDRVGYEQYF

clone size: NA
J gene: TRBJ2-7
V gene: TRBV6-6
CDR3 length: 16
D gene: TRBD2
CDR3 DNA: TGTGCCAGCAGTTACCCCGCGGGGACTAGCGGATACGAGCAGTACTTC
CDR3 protein: CASSYPAGTSGYEQYF

clone size: NA
J gene: TRBJ1-1
V gene: TRBV9
CDR3 length: 18
D gene: TRBD1
CDR3 DNA: TGTGCCAGCAGCGTAGGTCCCGGGGGGACAGGGTTCCCCATTGAAGCTTTCTTT
CDR3 protein: CASSVGPGGTGFPIEAFF

clone size: NA
J gene: TRBJ2-2
V gene: TRBV7-9
CDR3 length: 12
D gene: NA
CDR3 DNA: TGTGCCAGCAACGGGACTCGCGGGGAGCTGTTTTTT
CDR3 protein: CASNGTRGELFF

clone size: once
J gene: TRBJ2-7
V gene: TRBV27
CDR3 length: 13
D gene: NA
CDR3 DNA: TGTGCCAGCAGTTGGGGGCAGGGCAACGAGCAGTACTTC
CDR3 protein: CASSWGQGNEQYF

clone size: few
J gene: TRBJ2-5
V gene: TRBV12-5
CDR3 length: 16
D gene: TRBD1
CDR3 DNA: TGTGCTAGTGCCCCTGCCGGGACAGGGGAACAAGAGACCCAGTACTTC
CDR3 protein: CASAPAGTGEQETQYF

clone size: NA
J gene: TRBJ1-2
V gene: TRBV7-9
CDR3 length: 15
D gene: NA
CDR3 DNA: TGTGCCAGCAGCTACGAAGGACAGACTAACTATGGCTACACCTTC
CDR3 protein: CASSYEGQTNYGYTF

clone size: NA
J gene: TRBJ2-7
V gene: TRBV30
CDR3 length: 13
D gene: NA
CDR3 DNA: TGTGCCTGGAATATGACAGGCCCCGGCGAGCAGTACTTC
CDR3 protein: CAWNMTGPGEQYF

clone size: few
J gene: TRBJ2-7
V gene: TRBV19
CDR3 length: 18
D gene: TRBD2
CDR3 DNA: TGTGCCAGTAGTATAGCCGGACTAGCGGGAGGGATCTCCTACGAGCAGTACTTC
CDR3 protein: CASSIAGLAGGISYEQYF

clone size: NA
J gene: TRBJ2-1
V gene: TRBV2
CDR3 length: 13
D gene: TRBD2
CDR3 DNA: TGTGCCAGCAGCCGTCGACTAGCGGAAGCCTTATTCTTC
CDR3 protein: CASSRRLAEALFF

clone size: NA
J gene: TRBJ2-3
V gene: TRBV9
CDR3 length: 14
D gene: NA
CDR3 DNA: TGTGCCAGCAGCGTAGGGCGGGACACAGATACGCAGTATTTT
CDR3 protein: CASSVGRDTDTQYF

clone size: NA
J gene: TRBJ1-3
V gene: TRBV7-9
CDR3 length: 13
D gene: NA
CDR3 DNA: TGTGCCATCGCACAGAGAACTGGAAACACCATATATTTT
CDR3 protein: CAIAQRTGNTIYF

clone size: NA
J gene: TRBJ1-5
V gene: TRBV5-1
CDR3 length: 17
D gene: TRBD1
CDR3 DNA: TGCGCCAGCAGCTTGGGGGGGCCCGACAGGGACAATCAGCCCCAGCATTTT
CDR3 protein: CASSLGGPDRDNQPQHF

clone size: NA
J gene: TRBJ2-7
V gene: TRBV5-5
CDR3 length: 16
D gene: TRBD1
CDR3 DNA: TGTGCCAGCAGGGACAGATCCGGGACAGGAGCCTACGAGCAGTACTTC
CDR3 protein: CASRDRSGTGAYEQYF

clone size: NA
J gene: TRBJ2-1
V gene: TRBV2
CDR3 length: 15
D gene: TRBD1
CDR3 DNA: TGTGCCAGCAGGCCAGGGGGCGGGTACTACAATGAGCAGTTCTTC
CDR3 protein: CASRPGGGYYNEQFF

clone size: NA
J gene: TRBJ1-2
V gene: TRBV5-1
CDR3 length: 15
D gene: TRBD1
CDR3 DNA: TGCGCCAGCAGCTTGGGGGACAGGGGCCACTATGGCTACACCTTC
CDR3 protein: CASSLGDRGHYGYTF

clone size: NA
J gene: TRBJ1-5
V gene: TRBV11-3
CDR3 length: 15
D gene: NA
CDR3 DNA: TGTGCCAGCAGCCGGGGAGGGAATAGCAATCAGCCCCAGCATTTT
CDR3 protein: CASSRGGNSNQPQHF

clone size: NA
J gene: TRBJ1-4
V gene: TRBV27
CDR3 length: 16
D gene: NA
CDR3 DNA: TGTGCCAGCAGCCTAAGGGGGAACACAGGAGTCGAAAAACTGTTTTTT
CDR3 protein: CASSLRGNTGVEKLFF